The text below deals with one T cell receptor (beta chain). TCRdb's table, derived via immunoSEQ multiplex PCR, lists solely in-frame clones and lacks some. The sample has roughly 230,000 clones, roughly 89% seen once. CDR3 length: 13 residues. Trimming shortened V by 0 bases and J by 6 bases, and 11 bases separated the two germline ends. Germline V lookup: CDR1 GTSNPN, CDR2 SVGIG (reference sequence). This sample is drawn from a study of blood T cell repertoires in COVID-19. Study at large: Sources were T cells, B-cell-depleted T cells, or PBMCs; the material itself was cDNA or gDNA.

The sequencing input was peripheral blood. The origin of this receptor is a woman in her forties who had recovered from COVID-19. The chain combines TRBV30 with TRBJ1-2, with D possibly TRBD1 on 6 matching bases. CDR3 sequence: CAWSVRNRDGYTF. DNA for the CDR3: TGTGCCTGGAGTGTACGCAACAGGGATGGCTACACCTTC.